The entry below gives a single TCR beta chain sequence along with its context. V lost 4 bases, J lost 1 base, and 6 bases stayed unmatched. The CDR3 spans 17 residues. From germline, CDR1 is SGHTS and CDR2 YDEGEE. Under the authors' procedure: By means of reference gene primer amplification, nucleated cell counts were estimated. TCRdb keeps only in-frame clones here, not all; method: immunoSEQ multiplex PCR. Clone size and the V and J calls come from that table; the DNA yielded D and trimming. The sample shows some 150,000 clones, 80% to 90% of them seen only once. This entry comes from a study of blood T cell repertoires in COVID-19. Across the whole study: The samples span acute and convalescent COVID-19 from the United States, Italy and Spain.

Seattle patient enrollment occurred during active infection, with longitudinal follow-up thereafter. Sequencing used peripheral blood. J is TRBJ2-5 and V is TRBV5-8, with TRBD2 matching over 14 bases. The clonotype originates from a woman aged 55-75 years with COVID-19, enrolled during active disease. The CDR3 reads CASSPGLAGATQETQYF. Written as DNA, the CDR3 is TGTGCCAGCAGCCCGGGACTAGCGGGGGCCACCCAAGAGACCCAGTACTTC.